This is a list of T cell receptor beta chains from one sample in a study of memory CD4+ T cells and cytomegalovirus serostatus. Assay used: immunoSEQ multiplex PCR; TCRdb lists only in-frame clones, some missing. The sample lists 50,000 to 65,000 clones, roughly three quarters occurring once. The sequenced material came from memory CD4+ T cells from blood. Receptors originate from an adult in good health and CMV-seronegative. Both conserved end residues are part of each CDR3. Fields, in order: V gene, clone size, D gene, J gene, CDR3 protein, CDR3 DNA. A D gene is named only where the DNA matches it firmly. The size field is filled for only some rows; it gives once, few, many or a size class.

v_call: TRBV6-1
clone_size: .
d_call: .
j_call: TRBJ1-6
cdr3_aa: CASSERALLLGSPLHF
cdr3_nt: TGTGCCAGCAGTGAACGGGCCCTACTTTTGGGTTCACCCCTCCACTTT

v_call: TRBV6-6
clone_size: .
d_call: .
j_call: TRBJ1-6
cdr3_aa: CASREPVYNSPLHF
cdr3_nt: TGTGCCAGCAGGGAACCCGTATATAATTCACCCCTCCACTTT

v_call: TRBV6-5
clone_size: .
d_call: TRBD1
j_call: TRBJ2-5
cdr3_aa: CASSYSSGQQETQYF
cdr3_nt: TGTGCCAGCAGTTACTCCTCGGGACAGCAAGAGACCCAGTACTTC

v_call: TRBV30
clone_size: few
d_call: TRBD1
j_call: TRBJ1-2
cdr3_aa: CAWSYRGGYTF
cdr3_nt: TGTGCCTGGTCCTACAGGGGCGGCTACACCTTC

v_call: TRBV7-9
clone_size: .
d_call: TRBD1
j_call: TRBJ2-7
cdr3_aa: CASSSVGTGGYEQYF
cdr3_nt: TGTGCCAGCAGCTCCGTCGGGACAGGGGGCTACGAGCAGTACTTC

v_call: TRBV25-1
clone_size: .
d_call: .
j_call: TRBJ1-1
cdr3_aa: CASSGLRRMNTEAFF
cdr3_nt: TGTGCCAGCAGTGGTTTAAGACGGATGAACACTGAAGCTTTCTTT

v_call: TRBV28
clone_size: .
d_call: .
j_call: TRBJ2-5
cdr3_aa: CASSGVRETQYF
cdr3_nt: TGTGCCAGCAGTGGTGTCAGGGAGACCCAGTACTTC

v_call: TRBV5-1
clone_size: .
d_call: .
j_call: TRBJ1-1
cdr3_aa: CASSFLGDVMNTEAFF
cdr3_nt: TGCGCCAGCAGCTTTTTGGGGGACGTCATGAACACTGAAGCTTTCTTT

v_call: TRBV5-6
clone_size: .
d_call: .
j_call: TRBJ2-1
cdr3_aa: CASSLRGGSPGFF
cdr3_nt: TGTGCCAGCAGCTTGCGGGGCGGATCCCCCGGGTTCTTC

v_call: TRBV2
clone_size: .
d_call: TRBD1
j_call: TRBJ1-1
cdr3_aa: CASSKGQGYTEAFF
cdr3_nt: TGTGCCAGCAGTAAAGGACAGGGGTACACTGAAGCTTTCTTT

v_call: TRBV5-1
clone_size: .
d_call: TRBD2
j_call: TRBJ2-1
cdr3_aa: CASSLVQRGGYEQFF
cdr3_nt: TGCGCCAGCAGCTTGGTTCAGCGGGGGGGGTATGAGCAGTTCTTC

v_call: TRBV6-1
clone_size: .
d_call: .
j_call: TRBJ1-1
cdr3_aa: CASSLLQGMNTEAFF
cdr3_nt: TGTGCCAGCAGCCTTCTACAGGGCATGAACACTGAAGCTTTCTTT

v_call: TRBV9
clone_size: .
d_call: TRBD1
j_call: TRBJ2-2
cdr3_aa: CASSATGTGTGELFF
cdr3_nt: TGTGCCAGCAGCGCAACCGGGACAGGGACCGGGGAGCTGTTTTTT

v_call: TRBV6-5
clone_size: .
d_call: .
j_call: TRBJ2-7
cdr3_aa: CASSYYRFGEQYF
cdr3_nt: TGTGCCAGCAGTTACTATCGTTTCGGCGAGCAGTACTTC

v_call: TRBV5-1
clone_size: .
d_call: TRBD2
j_call: TRBJ2-1
cdr3_aa: CASSQSSGSYNEQFF
cdr3_nt: TGCGCCAGCAGCCAATCTAGCGGCTCCTACAATGAGCAGTTCTTC

v_call: TRBV2
clone_size: .
d_call: .
j_call: TRBJ1-4
cdr3_aa: CASSVRQPVVNEKLFF
cdr3_nt: TGTGCCAGCAGTGTGCGACAGCCCGTTGTGAATGAAAAACTGTTTTTT

v_call: TRBV9
clone_size: .
d_call: TRBD2
j_call: TRBJ2-3
cdr3_aa: CASSVGSGGASDTQYF
cdr3_nt: TGTGCCAGCAGCGTAGGTAGCGGGGGGGCCAGTGATACGCAGTATTTT

v_call: TRBV23-1
clone_size: .
d_call: .
j_call: TRBJ2-7
cdr3_aa: CASSQSVNTDNSYEQYF
cdr3_nt: TGCGCCAGCAGTCAATCGGTAAATACAGACAACTCCTACGAGCAGTACTTC

v_call: TRBV6-5
clone_size: .
d_call: .
j_call: TRBJ2-1
cdr3_aa: CASSPSSFHEQFF
cdr3_nt: TGTGCCAGCAGTCCTTCTAGTTTCCATGAGCAGTTCTTC

v_call: TRBV30
clone_size: .
d_call: .
j_call: TRBJ1-5
cdr3_aa: CAWSQTVSNQPQHF
cdr3_nt: TGTGCCTGGAGCCAGACAGTGAGCAATCAGCCCCAGCATTTT

v_call: TRBV15
clone_size: .
d_call: .
j_call: TRBJ2-3
cdr3_aa: CATSRDWGVGTDTQYF
cdr3_nt: TGTGCCACCAGCAGAGATTGGGGGGTTGGCACAGATACGCAGTATTTT

v_call: TRBV4-2
clone_size: .
d_call: .
j_call: TRBJ2-2
cdr3_aa: CASSQEGQYTGELFF
cdr3_nt: TGTGCCAGCAGCCAAGAGGGACAATACACCGGGGAGCTGTTTTTT

v_call: TRBV30
clone_size: .
d_call: .
j_call: TRBJ1-6
cdr3_aa: CAWSVGHVNSPLHF
cdr3_nt: TGTGCCTGGAGTGTTGGACACGTAAATTCACCCCTCCACTTT

v_call: TRBV7-2
clone_size: .
d_call: .
j_call: TRBJ2-7
cdr3_aa: CATKRGNSYEQYF
cdr3_nt: TGTGCTACTAAACGGGGCAACTCCTACGAGCAGTACTTC

v_call: TRBV18
clone_size: few
d_call: .
j_call: TRBJ1-4
cdr3_aa: CASSPRQEGEKLFF
cdr3_nt: TGTGCCAGCTCACCTCGACAGGAGGGTGAAAAACTGTTTTTT